The clone carrying this T cell receptor (beta chain) was recorded many times. This sample is drawn from a study of early T cells in non-severe SARS-CoV-2 infection. Study as a whole: The sequenced material was bulk RNA from unsorted whole blood, and its chains were unpaired.

There are 17 residues in the CDR3. Researchers attached unique molecular identifiers to individual cDNA molecules. One entry per CDR3 protein, called by TCRdb with MiXCR from the 5' RACE reads. In the table there are about 48,000 distinct CDR3 sequences, 6.5% to 9.5% of which are singletons. The chain employs TRBV21-1 and TRBJ2-1; the table's D call TRBD2 went unverified against the DNA. TRBV21-1 is flagged as a pseudogene. This receptor was identified in an adult who was a healthcare worker with PCR-confirmed SARS-CoV-2 infection or an uninfected control (not recorded which). Specimen: whole blood. In nucleotides, the CDR3 is TGTGCCAGCAGCACCTACATACTAGCGGGGGGGAGGAATGAGCAGTTCTTC. The encoded protein is CASSTYILAGGRNEQFF.